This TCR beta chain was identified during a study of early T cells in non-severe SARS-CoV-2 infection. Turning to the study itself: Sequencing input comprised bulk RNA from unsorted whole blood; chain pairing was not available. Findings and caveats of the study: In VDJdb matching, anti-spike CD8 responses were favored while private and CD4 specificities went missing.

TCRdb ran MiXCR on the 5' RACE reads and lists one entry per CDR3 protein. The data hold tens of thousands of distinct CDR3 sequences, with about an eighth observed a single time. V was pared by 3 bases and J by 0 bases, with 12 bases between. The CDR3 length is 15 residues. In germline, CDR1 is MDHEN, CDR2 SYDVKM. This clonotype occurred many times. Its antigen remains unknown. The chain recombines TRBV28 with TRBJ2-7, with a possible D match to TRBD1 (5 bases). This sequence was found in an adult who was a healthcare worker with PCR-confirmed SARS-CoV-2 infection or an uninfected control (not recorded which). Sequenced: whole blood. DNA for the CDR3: TGTGCCAGCAGTTTTATGGACACACGCTCCTACGAGCAGTACTTC. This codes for CASSFMDTRSYEQYF.